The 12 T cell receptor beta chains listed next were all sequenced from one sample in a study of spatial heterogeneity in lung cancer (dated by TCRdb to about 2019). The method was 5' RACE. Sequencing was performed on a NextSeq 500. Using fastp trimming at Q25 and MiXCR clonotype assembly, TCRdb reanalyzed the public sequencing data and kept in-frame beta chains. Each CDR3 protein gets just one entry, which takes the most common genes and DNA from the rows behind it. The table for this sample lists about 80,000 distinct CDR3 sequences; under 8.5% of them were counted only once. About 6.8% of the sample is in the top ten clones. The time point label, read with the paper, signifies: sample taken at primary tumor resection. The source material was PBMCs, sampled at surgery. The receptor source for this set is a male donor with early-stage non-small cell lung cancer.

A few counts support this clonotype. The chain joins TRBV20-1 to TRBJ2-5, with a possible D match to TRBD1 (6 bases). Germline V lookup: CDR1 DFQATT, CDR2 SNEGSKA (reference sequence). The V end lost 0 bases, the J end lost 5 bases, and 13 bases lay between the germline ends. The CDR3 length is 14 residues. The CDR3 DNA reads TGCAGTGCTAGAGATTCTGAGGGGGTTGAGACCCAGTACTTC. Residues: CSARDSEGVETQYF.

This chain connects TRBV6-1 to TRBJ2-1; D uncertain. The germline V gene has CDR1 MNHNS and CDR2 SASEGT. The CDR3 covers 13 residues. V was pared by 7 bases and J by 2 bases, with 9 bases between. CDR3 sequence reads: CASTLETYNEQFF. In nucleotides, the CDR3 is TGTGCCAGCACATTAGAGACCTACAATGAGCAGTTCTTC.

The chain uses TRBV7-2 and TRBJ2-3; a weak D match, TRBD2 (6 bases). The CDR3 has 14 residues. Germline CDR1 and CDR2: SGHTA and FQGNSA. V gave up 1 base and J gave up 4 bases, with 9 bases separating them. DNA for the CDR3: TGTGCCAGCAGCTTAGACAGCGGGTCAGATACGCAGTATTTT. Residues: CASSLDSGSDTQYF.

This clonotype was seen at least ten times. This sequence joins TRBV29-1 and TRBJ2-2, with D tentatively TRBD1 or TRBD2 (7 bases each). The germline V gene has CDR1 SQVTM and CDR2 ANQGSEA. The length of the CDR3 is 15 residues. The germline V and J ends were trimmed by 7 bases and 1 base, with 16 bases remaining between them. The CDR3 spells CSASQGGMNTGELFF. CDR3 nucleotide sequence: TGCAGCGCCTCCCAGGGGGGGATGAACACCGGGGAGCTGTTTTTT.

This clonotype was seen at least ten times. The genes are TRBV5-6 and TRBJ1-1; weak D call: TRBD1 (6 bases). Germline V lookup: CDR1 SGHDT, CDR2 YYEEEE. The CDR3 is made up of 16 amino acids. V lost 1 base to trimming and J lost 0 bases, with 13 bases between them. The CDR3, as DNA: TGTGCCAGCAGCTTGAATGTTGGACAGATGAACACTGAAGCTTTCTTT. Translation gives CASSLNVGQMNTEAFF.

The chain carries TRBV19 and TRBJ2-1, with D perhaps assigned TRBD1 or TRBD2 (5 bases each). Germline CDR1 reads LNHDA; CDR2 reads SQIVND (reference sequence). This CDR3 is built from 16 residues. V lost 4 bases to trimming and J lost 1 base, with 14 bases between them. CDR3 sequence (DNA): TGTGCCAGTAGTACCGTCTGGGGGAGTTCCTACAATGAGCAGTTCTTC. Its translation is CASSTVWGSSYNEQFF.

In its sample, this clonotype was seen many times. The CDR3 loop is CSAMTSGSGTQYF. CDR3 sequence (DNA): TGCAGTGCTATGACTAGCGGGAGCGGTACGCAGTATTTT. The V call is TRBV20-1, the J call TRBJ2-3, with 12 bases identical to TRBD2. Per the germline V gene, CDR1 is DFQATT and CDR2 is SNEGSKA (reference sequence). V dropped 4 bases and J dropped 8; count of bases not matched to a gene: 4. The CDR3 loop spans 13 amino acids.

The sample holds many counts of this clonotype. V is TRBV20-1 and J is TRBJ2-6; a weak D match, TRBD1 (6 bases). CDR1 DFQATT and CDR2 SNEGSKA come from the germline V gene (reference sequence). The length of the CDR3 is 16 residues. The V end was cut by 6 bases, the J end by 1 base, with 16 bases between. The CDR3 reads CSAWAIQGSGANVLTF. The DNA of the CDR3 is TGCAGTGCCTGGGCCATACAGGGTTCTGGGGCCAACGTCCTGACTTTC.

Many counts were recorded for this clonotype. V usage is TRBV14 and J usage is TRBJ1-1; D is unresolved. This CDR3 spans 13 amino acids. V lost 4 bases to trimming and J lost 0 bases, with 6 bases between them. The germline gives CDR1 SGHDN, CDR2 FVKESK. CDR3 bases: TGTGCCAGCAGCCGTACGGTGAACACTGAAGCTTTCTTT. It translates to CASSRTVNTEAFF.

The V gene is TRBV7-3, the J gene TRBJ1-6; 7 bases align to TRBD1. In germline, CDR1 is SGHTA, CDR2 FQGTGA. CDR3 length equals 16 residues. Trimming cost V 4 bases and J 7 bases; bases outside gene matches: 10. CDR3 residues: CASSSTGRLGNSPLHF. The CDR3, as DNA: TGTGCCAGCAGCTCGACAGGGAGGTTGGGGAATTCACCCCTCCACTTT. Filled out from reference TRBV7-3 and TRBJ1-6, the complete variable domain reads GAGVSQTPSNKVTEKGKYVELRCDPISGHTALYWYRQSLGQGPEFLIYFQGTGAADDSGLPNDRFFAVRPEGSVSTLKIQRTERGDSAVYLCASSSTGRLGNSPLHFGNGTRLTVT.

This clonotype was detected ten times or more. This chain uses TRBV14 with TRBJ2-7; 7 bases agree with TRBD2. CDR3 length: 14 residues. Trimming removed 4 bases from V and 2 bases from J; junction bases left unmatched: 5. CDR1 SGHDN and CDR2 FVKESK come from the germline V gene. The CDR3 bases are TGTGCCAGCAGCCCGCGAGCGGGAACCTACGAGCAGTACTTC. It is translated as CASSPRAGTYEQYF.

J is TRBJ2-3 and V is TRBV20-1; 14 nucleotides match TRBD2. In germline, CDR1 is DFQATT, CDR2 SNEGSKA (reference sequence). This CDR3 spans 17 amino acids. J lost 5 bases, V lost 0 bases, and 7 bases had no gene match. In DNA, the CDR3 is TGCAGTGCTAGAGATCCCGGGACTAGCGGGAGTAAAGATACGCAGTATTTT. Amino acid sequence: CSARDPGTSGSKDTQYF.